Shown below are 27 T cell receptor beta chains from a single sample sequenced in a study of T-cell memory formation after mild COVID-19. A single record per CDR3 protein comes from TCRdb applying MiXCR to the 5' RACE reads. This sample has roughly 150,000 distinct CDR3 sequences, with 10% to 15% found just once. Input material: PBMCs or a T cell subset sorted from them (not recorded which). The receptor source for this set is a man younger than 30 who had mild COVID-19 (a few samples of this study predate the infection). Cell type and time point are not known.

This clonotype has a count of ten or more. This chain joins TRBV12-3 or TRBV12-4 and TRBJ2-3, with TRBD1 as a possible D gene (5 bases). The CDR3 extends over 13 amino acids. Trimming stripped 6 bases from V and 2 bases from J, with 9 bases between. The CDR3 DNA reads as TGTGCCAGCAGGGACACCTTCACAGATACGCAGTATTTT. Translating gives CASRDTFTDTQYF.

This clonotype showed up just a few times. This rearrangement joins TRBV18 to TRBJ1-1, with 9 bases aligning to TRBD1. CDR1 and CDR2 from the germline V gene are KGHSH and LQKENI. The CDR3 has 16 residues. The J segment lost 5 bases and the V segment lost 2 bases, leaving 9 bases of the junction unmatched. CDR3 amino acids: CASSPADRGTGTEAFF. The CDR3 DNA is TGTGCCAGCTCACCAGCGGACAGGGGAACCGGGACTGAAGCTTTCTTT.

V usage is TRBV28 and J usage is TRBJ1-6, with D possibly being TRBD1 (5 bases). V lost 5 bases and J 11 bases, leaving 10 bases between the germline ends. There are 12 residues in the CDR3. Germline V lookup: CDR1 MDHEN, CDR2 SYDVKM. In DNA form, the CDR3 reads TGTGCCAGCAGTCTCCCGGGGCCACCCCTCCACTTT. Translating it yields CASSLPGPPLHF.

The CDR3 region is CASSATGGYGNQPQHF. CDR3 nucleotides: TGTGCCAGCAGTGCGACAGGGGGGTACGGCAATCAGCCCCAGCATTTT. The chain couples TRBV27 to TRBJ1-5; the match to TRBD1 covers 9 bases. The CDR3 contains 16 residues. V trimming: 5 bases; J trimming: 2 bases; junction bases outside the gene matches: 7. CDR1 and CDR2 (germline): MNHEY, SMNVEV (reference sequence).

The CDR3 region is CASSWTLGRDEQYF. The CDR3 DNA sequence: TGCGCCAGCAGCTGGACCCTAGGACGTGACGAGCAGTACTTC. The gene calls are TRBV5-1 and TRBJ2-7; D not certain. The germline V gene encodes CDR1 SGHRS and CDR2 YFSETQ. CDR3 length: 14 residues. V was trimmed by 3 bases and J by 5 bases, leaving 15 bases between them.

The CDR3 reads CASSLEGQAPQYF. The CDR3 DNA is TGTGCCAGCAGCTTAGAGGGACAAGCGCCCCAGTACTTC. The chain combines TRBV7-2 with TRBJ2-5; D perhaps matches TRBD1 (6 bases). Germline loops: CDR1 SGHTA, CDR2 FQGNSA. CDR3 size: 13 residues. The V gene lost 1 base and the J gene lost 9 bases, with 12 bases spanning the gap.

J is TRBJ2-2 and V is TRBV7-2, with a possible D match to TRBD2 (7 bases). Germline values: CDR1 SGHTA, CDR2 FQGNSA. The V and J ends lost 2 bases and 5 bases respectively, with 12 bases between them. The CDR3 extends over 15 amino acids. This CDR3 reads CASSLYGGATGELFF. The CDR3 coding sequence is TGTGCCAGCAGCTTATATGGGGGGGCGACCGGGGAGCTGTTTTTT.

J is TRBJ2-2 and V is TRBV19; D ambiguous. CDR3 length: 13 amino acids. Germline CDR1 LNHDA, CDR2 SQIVND (reference sequence). Deletions cut 1 base from V and 5 bases from J, with 5 bases between. The CDR3 protein is CASSIAITGELFF. DNA for the CDR3: TGTGCCAGTAGTATAGCCATTACCGGGGAGCTGTTTTTT.

The chain uses TRBV5-8 and TRBJ2-1, with D maybe TRBD2 (6 bases). Germline values: CDR1 SGHTS, CDR2 YDEGEE. The CDR3 has 13 residues. Trimming removed 5 bases at V and 9 bases at J, with 15 bases between. CDR3 sequence reads: CASSWGVACEQFF. The DNA of the CDR3 is TGTGCCAGCAGTTGGGGGGTTGCGTGTGAGCAGTTCTTC.

This clonotype was found many times. The J gene is TRBJ2-4, the V gene TRBV7-9; 8 positions match TRBD2. The V segment lost 6 bases and the J segment 3 bases; nucleotides outside the gene matches: 4. This CDR3 has 14 residues. Germline assignment: CDR1 SEHNR and CDR2 FQNEAQ (reference sequence). The CDR3 DNA sequence: TGTGCCAGCAGAGTCAGCGGGGGCAAAAACATTCAGTACTTC. Protein product: CASRVSGGKNIQYF.

The sample holds a few counts of this clonotype. V usage is TRBV7-2 and J usage is TRBJ1-4; D call uncertain. Germline CDR1 and CDR2: SGHTA and FQGNSA. This CDR3 region has 14 residues. Trimming removed 5 bases from V and 6 bases from J, with 13 bases in between. The CDR3 spells CASSPAYTDEKLFF. Here the CDR3 DNA reads TGTGCCAGCAGCCCAGCCTATACAGATGAAAAACTGTTTTTT.

The chain combines TRBV12-3 or TRBV12-4 with TRBJ2-5; weak D call: TRBD1 (5 bases). There are 13 residues in the CDR3. V shed 3 bases and J shed 5 bases, with 10 bases lying between them. The DNA of the CDR3 is TGTGCCAGCAGTTTGCAGGGATGGGAGACCCAGTACTTC. Translating it yields CASSLQGWETQYF.

This clonotype has ten or more counts. This sequence joins TRBV6-5 and TRBJ2-4; maybe TRBD2 (5 bases). The CDR3 is 16 amino acids. Trimming shortened V by 0 bases and J by 2 bases, and 11 bases separated the two germline ends. Germline CDR1 reads MNHEY; CDR2 reads SVGAGI. CDR3 DNA: TGTGCCAGCAGTTACTCTGGGGTCGGGACCAAAAACATTCAGTACTTC. Protein sequence: CASSYSGVGTKNIQYF.

This clonotype was seen more than once but under ten times. The chain employs TRBV5-1 and TRBJ2-7, with D possibly TRBD1 on 5 matching bases. This CDR3 contains 15 residues. Germline-derived CDR1 and CDR2 are SGHRS and YFSETQ. V shed 3 bases and J shed 2 bases, with 15 bases lying between them. In DNA, the CDR3 is TGCGCCAGCAGCTCCAGGGCCGGCTACACCTACGAGCAGTACTTC. It codes for CASSSRAGYTYEQYF.

CDR3 in DNA: TGCGCCAGCAGCCGGCTGACCCAAGAGACCCAGTACTTC. Translating gives CASSRLTQETQYF. The chain joins TRBV5-1 to TRBJ2-5, with no clear D. Trimming removed 4 bases from V and 1 base from J, with 8 bases in between. CDR3 length: 13 residues. Germline V gene sequence: CDR1 SGHRS, CDR2 YFSETQ.

The rearrangement links TRBV5-1 to TRBJ1-1; 7 nucleotides agree with TRBD1. The CDR3 has 14 amino acids. The germline V gene encodes CDR1 SGHRS and CDR2 YFSETQ. V gave up 5 bases and J gave up 5 bases; unmatched junction bases: 9. The CDR3 DNA sequence: TGCGCCAGCAGTTTCCTGGACAGGAATACTGAAGCTTTCTTT. Protein: CASSFLDRNTEAFF. Based on the CDR3 plus reference TRBV5-1 and TRBJ1-1, the full variable domain is KAGVTQTPRYLIKTRGQQVTLSCSPISGHRSVSWYQQTPGQGLQFLFEYFSETQRNKGNFPGRFSGRQFSNSRSEMNVSTLELGDSALYLCASSFLDRNTEAFFGQGTRLTVV.

This clonotype was seen more than once but under ten times. This chain uses TRBV30 with TRBJ2-7; D is unclear. V shed 4 bases and J shed 4 bases, with 8 bases lying between them. The germline gives CDR1 GTSNPN, CDR2 SVGIG (reference sequence). The CDR3 is made up of 11 amino acids. The CDR3 region is CAWKIDYEQYF. The CDR3, as DNA: TGTGCCTGGAAGATCGATTACGAGCAGTACTTC.

This clonotype came up many times. V and J are TRBV5-1 and TRBJ2-3; D perhaps matches TRBD1 (6 bases). The CDR3 loop spans 16 amino acids. Germline CDR1 is SGHRS and CDR2 is YFSETQ. The V gene lost 1 base and the J gene lost 3 bases, with 15 bases spanning the gap. The CDR3 spells CASSLMSGDQTDTQYF. The CDR3 bases are TGCGCCAGCAGCTTGATGTCAGGGGATCAGACAGATACGCAGTATTTT.

This clonotype was found many times. This sequence joins TRBV30 and TRBJ1-2; no definite D call. Trimming cost V 0 bases and J 4 bases, with 9 bases left between them. Looked up from germline, CDR1 is GTSNPN and CDR2 is SVGIG (reference sequence). The CDR3 is 13 amino acids. The CDR3 loop is CAWSVQASYGYTF. CDR3 in DNA: TGTGCCTGGAGTGTACAAGCCTCCTATGGCTACACCTTC. Supplemented by reference TRBV30 and TRBJ1-2, the full variable domain reads SQTIHQWPATLVQPVGSPLSLECTVEGTSNPNLYWYRQAAGRGLQLLFYSVGIGQISSEVPQNLSASRPQDRQFILSSKKLLLSDSGFYLCAWSVQASYGYTFGSGTRLTVV.

This clonotype came up a few times. V usage is TRBV20-1 and J usage is TRBJ1-1, with a tentative D call TRBD1 (5 bases). Deletions cut 5 bases from V and 4 bases from J, with 11 bases between. The CDR3 spans 12 residues. CDR1 is DFQATT, CDR2 SNEGSKA, per germline (reference sequence). CDR3 in DNA: TGCAGTGCTCCCCGCAGGGCCACTGAAGCTTTCTTT. Translated: CSAPRRATEAFF.

This chain joins TRBV6-2 or TRBV6-3 and TRBJ2-7; D possibly corresponds to TRBD2 (6 bases). The CDR3 totals 15 residues. Germline V CDR1 and CDR2: MNHEY, SVGEGT. The V gene lost 4 bases and the J gene lost 9 bases, with 22 bases spanning the gap. The CDR3 spells CASSSPARGANAQYV. The CDR3 DNA is TGTGCCAGCAGTTCCCCCGCGCGGGGAGCCAACGCGCAGTACGTC.

The chain recombines TRBV6-6 with TRBJ1-1; tentative D call: TRBD1 (5 bases). V was cut by 3 bases and J by 1 base, with 9 bases left in between. This CDR3 has 14 amino acids. The germline V gene encodes CDR1 MNHNY and CDR2 SVGAGI (reference sequence). The CDR3 sequence is CASSYGTSNTEAFF. The DNA of the CDR3 is TGTGCCAGCAGTTATGGGACGTCGAACACTGAAGCTTTCTTT.

This clonotype showed up just a few times. V gene TRBV9 combines with J gene TRBJ2-7; D gene uncertain. Trimming left V 0 bases short and J 1 base short, with 5 bases between. Germline V gene data show CDR1 as SGDLS and CDR2 as YYNGEE. The CDR3 covers 13 residues. The chain's CDR3 is CASSVGQSYEQYF. Written as DNA, the CDR3 is TGTGCCAGCAGCGTAGGGCAATCCTACGAGCAGTACTTC.

In this sample, this clonotype turned up a few times. The chain employs TRBV6-5 and TRBJ2-1; the match to TRBD1 covers 12 bases. Trimming cost V 4 bases and J 8 bases; bases outside gene matches: 3. The CDR3 extends over 14 amino acids. Germline values: CDR1 MNHEY, CDR2 SVGAGI. Here the CDR3 reads CASSSGQGAHEQFF. In DNA form, the CDR3 reads TGTGCCAGCAGTTCGGGACAGGGGGCTCATGAGCAGTTCTTC.

This clonotype showed up just a few times. V usage is TRBV6-2 or TRBV6-3 and J usage is TRBJ2-7; TRBD2 might be the D (5 bases). V shed 6 bases and J shed 1 base, with 16 bases lying between them. The CDR3 sequence is 15 residues long. CDR1 is MNHEY and CDR2 is SVGEGT in the germline V gene. The CDR3 is CASSLRPSLSYEQYV. For the CDR3, the DNA is TGTGCCAGCAGCCTTCGCCCTAGCTTATCCTACGAGCAGTACGTC.

This clonotype came up a few times. The chain links TRBV27 to TRBJ2-7, with D perhaps matching TRBD1 (5 bases). CDR1 and CDR2 (germline): MNHEY, SMNVEV (reference sequence). CDR3 length equals 12 residues. The CDR3 protein is CGAGPSSYEQYV. CDR3 DNA: TGTGGGGCAGGGCCTTCCTCCTACGAGCAGTACGTC.

The V gene is TRBV5-1, the J gene TRBJ2-7, with 10 bases lining up with TRBD1. The CDR3 is made up of 13 amino acids. The germline V gene encodes CDR1 SGHRS and CDR2 YFSETQ. Trimming cost V 10 bases and J 6 bases; bases outside gene matches: 10. As DNA, the CDR3 is TGCGCCGGGTCCGACAGGGGGCCCTGCGAGCAGTACTTC. As protein: CAGSDRGPCEQYF.